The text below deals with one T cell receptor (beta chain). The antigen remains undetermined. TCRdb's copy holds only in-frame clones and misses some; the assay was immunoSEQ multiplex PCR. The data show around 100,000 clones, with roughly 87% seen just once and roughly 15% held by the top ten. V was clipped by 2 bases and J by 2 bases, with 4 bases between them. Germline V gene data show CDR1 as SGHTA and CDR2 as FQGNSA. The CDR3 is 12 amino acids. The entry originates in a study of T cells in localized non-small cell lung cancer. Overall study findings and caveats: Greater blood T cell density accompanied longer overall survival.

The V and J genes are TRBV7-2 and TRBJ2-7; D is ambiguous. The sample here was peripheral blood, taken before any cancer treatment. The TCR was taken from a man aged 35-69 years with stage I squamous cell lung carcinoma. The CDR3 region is CASSLSPYEQYF. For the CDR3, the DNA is TGTGCCAGCAGCTTATCTCCCTACGAGCAGTACTTC.